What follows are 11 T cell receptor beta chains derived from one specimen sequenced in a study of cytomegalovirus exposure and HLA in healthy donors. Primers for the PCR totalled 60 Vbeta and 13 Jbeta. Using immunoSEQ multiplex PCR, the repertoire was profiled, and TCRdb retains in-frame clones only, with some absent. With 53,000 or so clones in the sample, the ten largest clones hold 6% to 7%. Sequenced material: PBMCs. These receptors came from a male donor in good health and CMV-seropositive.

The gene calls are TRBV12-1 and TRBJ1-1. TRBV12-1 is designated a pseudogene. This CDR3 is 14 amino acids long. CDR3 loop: CASSLSRTRWEAFF. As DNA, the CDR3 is TGTGCCAGCAGCTTGTCTAGAACGAGGTGGGAGGCTTTCTTT.

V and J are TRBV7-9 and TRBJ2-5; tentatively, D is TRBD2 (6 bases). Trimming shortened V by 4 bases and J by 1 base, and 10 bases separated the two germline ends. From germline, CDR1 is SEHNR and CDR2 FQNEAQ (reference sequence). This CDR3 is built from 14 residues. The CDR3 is CASSWREIQETQYF. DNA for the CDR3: TGTGCCAGCAGCTGGAGGGAAATCCAAGAGACCCAGTACTTC. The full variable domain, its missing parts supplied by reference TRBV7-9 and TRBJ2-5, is DTGVSQNPRHKITKRGQNVTFRCDPISEHNRLYWYRQTLGQGPEFLTYFQNEAQLEKSRLLSDRFSAERPKGSFSTLEIQRTEQGDSAMYLCASSWREIQETQYFGPGTRLLVL.

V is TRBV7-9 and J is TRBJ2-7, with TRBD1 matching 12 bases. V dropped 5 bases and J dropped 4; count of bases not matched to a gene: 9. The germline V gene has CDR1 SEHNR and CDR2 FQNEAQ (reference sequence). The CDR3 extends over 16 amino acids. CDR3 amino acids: CASSPRPGQGAYEQYF. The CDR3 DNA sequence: TGTGCCAGCAGCCCACGGCCGGGACAGGGGGCATACGAGCAGTACTTC. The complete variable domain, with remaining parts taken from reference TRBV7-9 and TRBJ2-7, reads DTGVSQNPRHKITKRGQNVTFRCDPISEHNRLYWYRQTLGQGPEFLTYFQNEAQLEKSRLLSDRFSAERPKGSFSTLEIQRTEQGDSAMYLCASSPRPGQGAYEQYFGPGTRLTVT.

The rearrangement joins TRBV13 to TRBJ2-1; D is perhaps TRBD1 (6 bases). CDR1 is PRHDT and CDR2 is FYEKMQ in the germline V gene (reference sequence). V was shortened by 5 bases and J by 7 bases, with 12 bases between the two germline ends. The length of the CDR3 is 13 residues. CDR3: CASSNQGWNEQFF. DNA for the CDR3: TGTGCCAGCAGCAATCAGGGGTGGAATGAGCAGTTCTTC. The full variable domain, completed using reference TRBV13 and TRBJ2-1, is AAGVIQSPRHLIKEKRETATLKCYPIPRHDTVYWYQQGPGQDPQFLISFYEKMQSDKGSIPDRFSAQQFSDYHSELNMSSLELGDSALYFCASSNQGWNEQFFGPGTRLTVL.

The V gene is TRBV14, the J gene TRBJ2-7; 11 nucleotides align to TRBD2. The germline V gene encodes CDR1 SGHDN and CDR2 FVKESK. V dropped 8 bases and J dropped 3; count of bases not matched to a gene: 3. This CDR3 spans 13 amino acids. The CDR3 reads CASATSGVYEQYF. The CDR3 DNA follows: TGTGCCAGCGCGACTAGCGGGGTCTACGAGCAGTACTTC.

In DNA, the CDR3 is TGTGCCAGCTCACCAGGCGGCGTCTACAATGAGCAGTTCTTC. Translation: CASSPGGVYNEQFF. The V and J genes are TRBV18 and TRBJ2-1; D is unresolved. Germline-derived CDR1 and CDR2 are KGHSH and LQKENI. The CDR3 totals 14 residues. V was clipped by 2 bases and J by 3 bases, with 8 bases between them.

The CDR3 sequence: CAISNGQSYEQYF. The CDR3 bases are TGTGCCATCAGTAATGGACAGTCCTACGAGCAGTACTTC. The chain is built from TRBV10-3 and TRBJ2-7, with a tentative D call TRBD1 (6 bases). Trimming shortened V by 5 bases and J by 1 base, and 9 bases separated the two germline ends. The CDR3 runs to 13 residues. Germline V gene lookup returns CDR1 ENHRY and CDR2 SYGVKD.

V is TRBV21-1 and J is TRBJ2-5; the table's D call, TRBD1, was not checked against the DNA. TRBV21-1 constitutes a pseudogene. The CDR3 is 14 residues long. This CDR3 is CASSTGQNQETQYF. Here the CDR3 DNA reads TGTGCCAGCAGCACGGGACAGAACCAAGAGACCCAGTACTTC.

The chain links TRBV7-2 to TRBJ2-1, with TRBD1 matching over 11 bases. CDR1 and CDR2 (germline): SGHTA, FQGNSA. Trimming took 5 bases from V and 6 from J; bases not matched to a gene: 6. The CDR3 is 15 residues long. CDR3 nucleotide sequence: TGTGCCAGCAGCAAGGACAGGGGGCGTTCCAATGAGCAGTTCTTC. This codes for CASSKDRGRSNEQFF.

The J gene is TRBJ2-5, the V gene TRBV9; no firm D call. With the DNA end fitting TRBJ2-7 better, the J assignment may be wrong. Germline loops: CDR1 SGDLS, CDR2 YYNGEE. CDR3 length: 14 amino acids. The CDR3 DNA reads TGTGCCAGCAGCCAGTCCAGCAGGATCCACGAGCAGTACTTC. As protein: CASSQSSRIHEQYF.

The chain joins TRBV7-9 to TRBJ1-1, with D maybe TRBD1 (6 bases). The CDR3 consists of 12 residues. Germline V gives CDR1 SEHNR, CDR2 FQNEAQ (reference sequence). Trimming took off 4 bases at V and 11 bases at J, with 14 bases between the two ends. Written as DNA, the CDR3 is TGTGCCAGCAGCTCGACCCCAGGGGACGCTTTCTTT. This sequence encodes CASSSTPGDAFF.